The rows below give T cell receptor beta chains drawn from one sample of a study of cytomegalovirus exposure and HLA in healthy donors. Profiling relied on immunoSEQ multiplex PCR, and the TCRdb table lists in-frame clones only, not all of them. The repertoire includes roughly 100,000 clones, around 87% of them detected once, and approximately 4% sits in the top ten. The sequencing input was PBMCs. The receptors originated from a woman aged 18-30 years in good health and CMV-seropositive. The CDR3 runs from the conserved cysteine through the conserved F or W. The D gene is left open where the match is weak. Where a row states a size, it is once, few, many or the class of an expanded clone; other rows omit it.

CASSLGGGRSGNEKLFF,TGTGCCAGCAGCTTGGGAGGAGGGCGGTCGGGTAATGAAAAACTGTTTTTT,TRBJ1-4,.,TRBV5-4,.
CASSPYTLRNEQFF,TGTGCCAGCAGCCCCTATACTCTGAGGAATGAGCAGTTCTTC,TRBJ2-1,.,TRBV14,.
CASSRQALYEQYF,TGTGCCAGCAGTCGACAGGCCCTCTACGAGCAGTACTTC,TRBJ2-7,.,TRBV28,.
CASSNGRGGTGELFF,TGCGCCAGCAGCAACGGGAGGGGAGGCACCGGGGAGCTGTTTTTT,TRBJ2-2,.,TRBV5-1,TRBD2
CASSYTGLAAYNEQFF,TGTGCCAGCAGTTACACCGGACTAGCGGCCTACAATGAGCAGTTCTTC,TRBJ2-1,.,TRBV6-5,TRBD2
CASSRGEGARNEQFF,TGTGCCAGCAGCCGTGGAGAGGGGGCTCGCAATGAGCAGTTCTTC,TRBJ2-1,.,TRBV6-4,TRBD1
CASSRGNNYGYTF,TGTGCCAGCAGTAGGGGAAACAACTATGGCTACACCTTC,TRBJ1-2,once,TRBV6-1,.
CSARQGEQYF,TGCAGTGCTAGACAGGGGGAGCAGTACTTC,TRBJ2-7,.,TRBV20-1,.
CASSANSGNEQFF,TGTGCCAGCAGCGCGAATAGCGGCAATGAGCAGTTCTTC,TRBJ2-1,.,TRBV6-5,.
CASSLAAGGGANEQFF,TGTGCCAGCAGCTTGGCCGCGGGCGGGGGGGCCAATGAGCAGTTCTTC,TRBJ2-1,.,TRBV5-4,TRBD2
CASSLALAESTDTQYF,TGCGCCAGCAGCTTGGCTCTAGCGGAAAGCACAGATACGCAGTATTTT,TRBJ2-3,.,TRBV5-1,TRBD2
CASREGTKNIQYF,TGTGCCAGCAGGGAGGGGACTAAAAACATTCAGTACTTC,TRBJ2-4,.,TRBV28,.
CARGDSPHMGAPGELFF,TGCGCCAGAGGGGACAGCCCTCATATGGGGGCACCCGGGGAGCTGTTTTTT,TRBJ2-2,.,TRBV10-1,TRBD1
CASSPGTGGGNTEAFF,TGCGCCAGCAGCCCAGGGACAGGGGGAGGGAACACTGAAGCTTTCTTT,TRBJ1-1,once,TRBV4-1,TRBD1
CASSPLEPGSGNTIYF,TGTGCCAGCTCACCACTGGAGCCGGGCTCTGGAAACACCATATATTTT,TRBJ1-3,.,TRBV18,.
CASSRGLDNSPLHF,TGTGCCAGCAGTAGGGGGCTGGATAATTCACCCCTCCACTTT,TRBJ1-6,few,TRBV6-5,TRBD1
CAISDRLAGGKNEQFF,TGTGCCATCAGTGACCGGCTAGCGGGAGGGAAAAATGAGCAGTTCTTC,TRBJ2-1,.,TRBV10-3,TRBD2
CASSVAGTGNYEQYF,TGTGCCAGCAGCGTGGCCGGGACAGGGAACTACGAGCAGTACTTC,TRBJ2-7,.,TRBV9,TRBD1
CASSSIIQGPQETQYF,TGTGCCAGCAGTTCTATCATACAGGGCCCGCAAGAGACCCAGTACTTC,TRBJ2-5,.,TRBV28,.
CASSLDRGQPQHF,TGTGCCAGCAGCTTAGACAGGGGGCAGCCCCAGCATTTT,TRBJ1-5,.,TRBV7-2,TRBD1
CASSSARNEQYF,TGTGCCAGCAGTTCCGCCAGGAACGAGCAGTACTTC,TRBJ2-7,once,TRBV6-5,.
CASSQDRVSTEAFF,TGCGCCAGCAGCCAAGATCGGGTCTCCACTGAAGCTTTCTTT,TRBJ1-1,.,TRBV4-1,.
CASSQVGGASTDTQYF,TGCGCCAGCAGCCAAGTAGGGGGGGCTAGCACAGATACGCAGTATTTT,TRBJ2-3,.,TRBV4-1,.
CASSYAPPDRAYGYTF,TGTGCCAGCAGTTACGCTCCTCCGGACAGGGCCTATGGCTACACCTTC,TRBJ1-2,.,TRBV6-5,TRBD1
CASSIVFGRGSYEQYF,TGTGCCAGTAGTATCGTTTTCGGCAGGGGCTCCTACGAGCAGTACTTC,TRBJ2-7,.,TRBV19,.
CASMAGPTNEKLFF,TGTGCCAGTATGGCGGGACCAACTAATGAAAAACTGTTTTTT,TRBJ1-4,.,TRBV19,.
CASSLGGADGNEKLFF,TGTGCCAGCAGTTTGGGAGGGGCGGACGGAAATGAAAAACTGTTTTTT,TRBJ1-4,.,TRBV28,.
CASSPDLEGTGNTIYF,TGTGCCAGCAGCCCCGACTTGGAGGGGACTGGAAACACCATATATTTT,TRBJ1-3,.,TRBV11-3,.
CASSKESRDTDTQYF,TGTGCCAGCAGCAAAGAGAGTCGGGACACAGATACGCAGTATTTT,TRBJ2-3,once,TRBV21-1,.
CASSVALGRSLNTGELFF,TGTGCCAGCAGCGTAGCCCTAGGGAGATCTTTGAACACCGGGGAGCTGTTTTTT,TRBJ2-2,.,TRBV9,.